This T cell receptor (beta chain) was sequenced for a study of cytomegalovirus exposure and HLA in healthy donors. In the case of this clone: Its antigen is unidentified.

This CDR3 contains 12 residues. CDR1 is SGHAT and CDR2 is FQNNGV in the germline V gene. With 5 bases removed from V and 5 bases from J, the gap between germline ends came to 7 bases. 13 Jbeta primers and 60 Vbeta primers were used for the PCR. Per the study methods: Unique TCR beta chains totaled some 80 million in a later count, with 8.5 million to 12 million of them shared. Some clones are missing from TCRdb's copy, which holds only in-frame ones; the method was immunoSEQ multiplex PCR. The V and J calls and clone size are taken from that table; D and trimming were inferred from the DNA. This sample has about 120,000 clones, with more than 9% found just once. Study-level results: A later examination showed that TCR association rates differed by HLA locus, with DRB1 most and HLA-C fewest.

Sample: PBMCs. The receptor comes from a woman aged 18-29 years in good health and CMV-seropositive. The rearrangement uses TRBV11-2 and TRBJ2-1, with D perhaps matching TRBD2 (5 bases). CDR3 sequence: CASSLGNNEQFF. In DNA, the CDR3 is TGTGCCAGCAGCCTCGGGAACAATGAGCAGTTCTTC.